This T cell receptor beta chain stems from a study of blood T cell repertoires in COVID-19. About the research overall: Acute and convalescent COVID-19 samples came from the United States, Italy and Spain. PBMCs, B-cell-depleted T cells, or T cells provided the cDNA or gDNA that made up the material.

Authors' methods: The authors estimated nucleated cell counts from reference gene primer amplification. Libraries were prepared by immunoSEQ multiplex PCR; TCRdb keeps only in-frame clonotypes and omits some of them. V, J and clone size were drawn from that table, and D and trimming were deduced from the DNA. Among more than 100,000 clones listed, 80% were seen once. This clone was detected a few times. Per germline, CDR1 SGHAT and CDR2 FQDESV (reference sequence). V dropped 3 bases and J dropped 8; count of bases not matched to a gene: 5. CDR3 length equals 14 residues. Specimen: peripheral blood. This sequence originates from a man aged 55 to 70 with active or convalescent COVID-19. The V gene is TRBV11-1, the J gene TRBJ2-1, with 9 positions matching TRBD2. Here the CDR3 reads CASSFGLASDEQFF. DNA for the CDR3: TGTGCCAGCAGCTTTGGACTAGCGTCGGATGAGCAGTTCTTC.